Presented here are 24 T cell receptor beta chains from one specimen sequenced in a study of CD8 T cells in Susac syndrome. RNA totalling about 0.45 to 1 ug underwent reverse transcription with random hexamers. Via MiXCR, TCRdb re-called the immunoSEQ multiplex PCR reads, giving one row per CDR3 protein. The repertoire holds around 150,000 distinct CDR3 sequences, over 85% seen once, with 0.27% in the top ten. The material sequenced was CD8+ T cells from PBMCs. The receptor source for this set is a human donor in good health.

This chain joins TRBV14 and TRBJ2-1, with 9 bases aligning to TRBD2. The CDR3 contains 16 residues. Germline loops: CDR1 SGHDN, CDR2 FVKESK. Germline trimming cut 4 bases from V and 3 bases from J; bases unmatched to any gene: 7. The CDR3 protein is CASSLRASGNYNEQFF. The CDR3 DNA sequence: TGTGCCAGCAGCCTTCGGGCTAGCGGGAACTACAATGAGCAGTTCTTC.

V and J are TRBV27 and TRBJ2-7; D is ambiguous. The CDR3 length is 13 residues. Germline CDR1 MNHEY, CDR2 SMNVEV (reference sequence). The germline V and J ends were trimmed by 0 bases and 6 bases, with 9 bases remaining between them. In nucleotides, the CDR3 is TGTGCCAGCAGTTTATCCACAGTAGCCGAGCAGTACTTC. The encoded protein is CASSLSTVAEQYF.

The V and J genes are TRBV5-6 and TRBJ2-4, with TRBD2 matching 11 bases. This CDR3 has 15 amino acids. Germline values: CDR1 SGHDT, CDR2 YYEEEE. V lost 0 bases and J lost 7; bases outside the gene matches: 3. The CDR3 region is CASSLELAGVNIQYF. CDR3 nucleotides: TGTGCCAGCAGCTTGGAACTAGCGGGAGTGAACATTCAGTACTTC.

The chain links TRBV7-9 to TRBJ2-2; no reliable D call. Trimming shortened V by 3 bases and J by 5 bases, and 10 bases separated the two germline ends. Germline lookup yields CDR1 SEHNR and CDR2 FQNEAQ (reference sequence). This CDR3 region has 14 residues. For the CDR3, the DNA is TGTGCCAGCAGCTTGGCCGAAGGAACCGGGGAGCTGTTTTTT. Translation: CASSLAEGTGELFF.

The chain employs TRBV29-1 and TRBJ1-1; D is possibly TRBD1 (5 bases). V shed 5 bases and J shed 6 bases, with 10 bases lying between them. The CDR3 extends over 11 amino acids. Germline V gene data show CDR1 as SQVTM and CDR2 as ANQGSEA. CDR3 sequence reads: CSVPGAAEAFF. The CDR3 DNA sequence: TGCAGCGTTCCCGGGGCGGCTGAAGCTTTCTTT.

This CDR3 is CASSLQWYNEQFF. In nucleotides, the CDR3 is TGTGCCAGCAGTTTACAGTGGTACAATGAGCAGTTCTTC. J is TRBJ2-1 and V is TRBV27; the D is unclear. CDR1 and CDR2 from the germline V gene are MNHEY and SMNVEV (reference sequence). CDR3 size: 13 residues. V was shortened by 2 bases and J by 4 bases, with 6 bases between the two germline ends.

The chain is built from TRBV7-9 and TRBJ2-1, with D possibly being TRBD1 (6 bases). V was trimmed by 5 bases and J by 9 bases, leaving 11 bases between them. The CDR3 runs 12 residues. CDR1 and CDR2 (germline): SEHNR, FQNEAQ (reference sequence). Here the CDR3 reads CASSINRVEQFF. CDR3 DNA sequence: TGTGCCAGCAGCATTAACAGGGTTGAGCAGTTCTTC. Looking up the rest from reference TRBV7-9 and TRBJ2-1 gives the full variable domain: DTGVSQNPRHKITKRGQNVTFRCDPISEHNRLYWYRQTLGQGPEFLTYFQNEAQLEKSRLLSDRFSAERPKGSFSTLEIQRTEQGDSAMYLCASSINRVEQFFGPGTRLTVL.

V usage is TRBV6-1 and J usage is TRBJ2-6; possibly TRBD1 for D (6 bases). V lost 3 bases and J 0 bases, leaving 15 bases between the germline ends. Germline V CDR1 and CDR2: MNHNS, SASEGT. The CDR3 runs 18 residues. CDR3 amino acids: CASSENRVGGSGANVLTF. CDR3 DNA: TGTGCCAGCAGTGAGAATCGGGTAGGGGGCTCTGGGGCCAACGTCCTGACTTTC.

The chain recombines TRBV7-9 with TRBJ2-7, with TRBD1 matching over 9 bases. The ends lost 5 bases at V and 4 bases at J; junction bases unmatched: 6. The germline V gene encodes CDR1 SEHNR and CDR2 FQNEAQ (reference sequence). The CDR3 is 14 amino acids. CDR3 DNA: TGTGCCAGCAGCACGACGACAGGGGGATACGAGCAGTACTTC. Translation gives CASSTTTGGYEQYF.

V is TRBV20-1 and J is TRBJ2-3; 8 bases line up with TRBD2. The CDR3 is 15 residues long. CDR1 and CDR2 (germline): DFQATT, SNEGSKA (reference sequence). With V trimmed by 5 bases and J by 4 bases, 11 bases remained unmatched. The CDR3 reads CSAPVGGRRADTQYF. CDR3 sequence (DNA): TGCAGTGCTCCCGTGGGCGGGAGGAGGGCAGATACGCAGTATTTT.

The CDR3 spells CASSPLGGGGTDTQYF. The CDR3 bases are TGTGCCAGCAGCCCCTTGGGGGGGGGTGGCACAGATACGCAGTATTTT. The V call is TRBV7-9, the J call TRBJ2-3, with 7 nucleotides matching TRBD2. The CDR3 consists of 16 residues. CDR1 and CDR2 (germline): SEHNR, FQNEAQ (reference sequence). The V segment lost 5 bases and the J segment 1 base; nucleotides outside the gene matches: 9.

The V and J genes are TRBV7-3 and TRBJ2-1, with TRBD2 identical over 11 bases. With V trimmed by 1 base and J by 1 base, 15 bases remained unmatched. There are 21 residues in the CDR3. Germline V gene data show CDR1 as SGHTA and CDR2 as FQGTGA. The CDR3 spells CASSLKVGASGRLDSYNEQFF. The CDR3 coding sequence is TGTGCCAGCAGCTTAAAGGTTGGGGCTAGCGGGAGGCTGGATTCCTACAATGAGCAGTTCTTC.

V usage is TRBV9 and J usage is TRBJ2-1, with D maybe TRBD2 (6 bases). The CDR3 is 14 residues long. The V gene lost 1 base and the J gene lost 9 bases, with 14 bases spanning the gap. Germline-derived CDR1 and CDR2 are SGDLS and YYNGEE. CDR3 sequence: CASSVRSGGTEQFF. CDR3 bases: TGTGCCAGCAGCGTACGTTCTGGGGGGACTGAGCAGTTCTTC.

The chain uses TRBV29-1 and TRBJ2-1; D ambiguous. V lost 5 bases to trimming and J lost 0 bases, with 11 bases between them. Germline V gives CDR1 SQVTM, CDR2 ANQGSEA. The CDR3 is 14 residues long. The CDR3 protein is CSVSMGISYNEQFF. The CDR3 bases are TGCAGCGTTTCTATGGGGATCTCCTACAATGAGCAGTTCTTC.

The J gene is TRBJ2-5, the V gene TRBV27, with a possible D match to TRBD2 (5 bases). Germline V lookup: CDR1 MNHEY, CDR2 SMNVEV (reference sequence). Trimming shortened V by 7 bases and J by 5 bases, and 11 bases separated the two germline ends. The CDR3 runs to 12 residues. Written as DNA, the CDR3 is TGTGCCAGCACCCCCCGCGGGGAGACCCAGTACTTC. Translation gives CASTPRGETQYF.

This sequence joins TRBV18 and TRBJ2-1, with D unclear. Germline assignment: CDR1 KGHSH and CDR2 LQKENI. V was pared by 4 bases and J by 5 bases, with 18 bases between. The CDR3 sequence is 16 residues long. The CDR3 is CASSRKSGGDDNEQFF. Here the CDR3 DNA reads TGTGCCAGCTCACGAAAGTCGGGTGGAGACGACAATGAGCAGTTCTTC.

J is TRBJ2-1 and V is TRBV5-4; TRBD2 matches 7 bases. CDR3 size: 17 residues. In germline, CDR1 is SGHNT, CDR2 YYREEE (reference sequence). V lost 5 bases and J lost 0; bases outside the gene matches: 11. CDR3 sequence (DNA): TGTGCCAGCAGGGCACGTCCACTAGCGAGCTCCTACAATGAGCAGTTCTTC. It translates to CASRARPLASSYNEQFF.

This CDR3 is CASSIGTFSTDTQYF. DNA of the CDR3: TGTGCCAGTAGTATCGGGACTTTCAGCACAGATACGCAGTATTTT. The V and J genes are TRBV19 and TRBJ2-3, with D perhaps matching TRBD2 (6 bases). The CDR3 totals 15 residues. The ends were cut back, 3 bases at V and 0 bases at J, with 10 bases in the middle. Germline V lookup: CDR1 LNHDA, CDR2 SQIVND (reference sequence).

This clonotype was found a few times. The chain carries TRBV27 and TRBJ2-7, with 8 bases fitting TRBD2. Germline CDR1 MNHEY, CDR2 SMNVEV (reference sequence). The J segment lost 4 bases and the V segment lost 4 bases, leaving 3 bases of the junction unmatched. The CDR3 sequence is 13 residues long. The CDR3 loop is CASSWASGYEQYF. For the CDR3, the DNA is TGTGCCAGCAGTTGGGCTAGCGGGTACGAGCAGTACTTC.

The rearrangement uses TRBV11-2 and TRBJ2-3; 9 nucleotides agree with TRBD1. Germline loops: CDR1 SGHAT, CDR2 FQNNGV. V trimming: 1 base; J trimming: 6 bases; junction bases outside the gene matches: 5. This CDR3 spans 15 amino acids. The CDR3 DNA follows: TGTGCCAGCAGCTTAGGGGACAGGGAGGTCGATACGCAGTATTTT. It translates to CASSLGDREVDTQYF.

The genes are TRBV27 and TRBJ2-7; D is ambiguous. The CDR3 sequence is 12 residues long. The germline V and J ends were trimmed by 8 bases and 4 bases, with 12 bases remaining between them. Germline CDR1 is MNHEY and CDR2 is SMNVEV (reference sequence). In DNA form, the CDR3 reads TGTGCCAGCGGTCGACACGGATACGAGCAGTACTTC. Its translation: CASGRHGYEQYF.

The chain uses TRBV13 and TRBJ1-1, with 9 nucleotides matching TRBD1. Losses at the gene ends were 0 bases for V and 8 bases for J; bases not matched to a gene: 1. The length of the CDR3 is 13 residues. Per germline, CDR1 PRHDT and CDR2 FYEKMQ (reference sequence). Here the CDR3 reads CASSLGDRGEAFF. The CDR3 DNA is TGTGCCAGCAGCTTAGGGGACAGGGGAGAAGCTTTCTTT.

This clonotype was recorded once. The chain is built from TRBV27 and TRBJ1-3; D not resolved. Germline loops: CDR1 MNHEY, CDR2 SMNVEV (reference sequence). There are 11 residues in the CDR3. CDR3: CASAYGNTIYF. CDR3 sequence (DNA): TGTGCTAGCGCCTATGGAAACACCATATATTTT.

This sequence joins TRBV2 and TRBJ1-2; 7 nucleotides align to TRBD1. Trimming removed 5 bases from V and 8 bases from J; junction bases left unmatched: 8. The germline V gene has CDR1 SNHLY and CDR2 FYNNEI. CDR3 length: 13 amino acids. CDR3 residues: CASSTYRGDGYTF. The CDR3 DNA sequence: TGTGCCAGCAGTACTTACAGGGGAGACGGCTACACCTTC.